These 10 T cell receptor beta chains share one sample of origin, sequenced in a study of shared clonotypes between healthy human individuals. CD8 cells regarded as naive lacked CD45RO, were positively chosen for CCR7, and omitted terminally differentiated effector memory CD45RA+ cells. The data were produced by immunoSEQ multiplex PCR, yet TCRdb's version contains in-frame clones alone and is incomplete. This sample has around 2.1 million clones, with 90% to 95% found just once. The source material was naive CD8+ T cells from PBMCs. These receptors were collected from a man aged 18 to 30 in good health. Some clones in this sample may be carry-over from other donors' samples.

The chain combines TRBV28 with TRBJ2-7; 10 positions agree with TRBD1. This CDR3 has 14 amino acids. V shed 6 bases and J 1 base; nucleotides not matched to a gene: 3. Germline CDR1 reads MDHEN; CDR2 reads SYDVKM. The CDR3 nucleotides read TGTGCCAGCAGGCAGGACAGGGGGTCCTACGAGCAGTACTTC. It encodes CASRQDRGSYEQYF.

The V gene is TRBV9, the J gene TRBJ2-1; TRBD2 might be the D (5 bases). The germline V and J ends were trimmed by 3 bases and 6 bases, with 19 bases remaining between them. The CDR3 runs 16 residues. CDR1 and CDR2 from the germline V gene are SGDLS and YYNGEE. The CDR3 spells CASSARGQPFPNEQFF. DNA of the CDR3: TGTGCCAGCAGCGCGCGAGGGCAGCCATTTCCCAATGAGCAGTTCTTC. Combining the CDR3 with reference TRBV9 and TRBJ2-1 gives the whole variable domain DSGVTQTPKHLITATGQRVTLRCSPRSGDLSVYWYQQSLDQGLQFLIQYYNGEERAKGNILERFSAQQFPDLHSELNLSSLELGDSALYFCASSARGQPFPNEQFFGPGTRLTVL.

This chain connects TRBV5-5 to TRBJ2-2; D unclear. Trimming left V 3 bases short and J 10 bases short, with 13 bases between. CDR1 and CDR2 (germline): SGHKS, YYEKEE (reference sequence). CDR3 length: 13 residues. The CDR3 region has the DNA TGTGCCAGCAGCTCCGTGGGTTCGGAGGAGCTGTTTTTT. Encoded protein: CASSSVGSEELFF.

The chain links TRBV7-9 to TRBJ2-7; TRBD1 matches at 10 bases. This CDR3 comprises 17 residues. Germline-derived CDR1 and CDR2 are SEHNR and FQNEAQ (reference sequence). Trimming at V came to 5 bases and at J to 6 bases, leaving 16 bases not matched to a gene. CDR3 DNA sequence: TGTGCCAGCAGCACGCCCGGAGCTGGGACAGGGGCCCTCGAGCAGTACTTC. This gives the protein CASSTPGAGTGALEQYF. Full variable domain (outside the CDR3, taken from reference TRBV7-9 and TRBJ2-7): DTGVSQNPRHKITKRGQNVTFRCDPISEHNRLYWYRQTLGQGPEFLTYFQNEAQLEKSRLLSDRFSAERPKGSFSTLEIQRTEQGDSAMYLCASSTPGAGTGALEQYFGPGTRLTVT.

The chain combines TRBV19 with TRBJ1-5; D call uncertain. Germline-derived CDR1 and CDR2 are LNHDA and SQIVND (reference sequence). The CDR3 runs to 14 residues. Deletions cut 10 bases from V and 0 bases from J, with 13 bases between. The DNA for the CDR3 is TGTGCCAATCCAAGTTGGGGTAGCAATCAGCCCCAGCATTTT. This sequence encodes CANPSWGSNQPQHF.

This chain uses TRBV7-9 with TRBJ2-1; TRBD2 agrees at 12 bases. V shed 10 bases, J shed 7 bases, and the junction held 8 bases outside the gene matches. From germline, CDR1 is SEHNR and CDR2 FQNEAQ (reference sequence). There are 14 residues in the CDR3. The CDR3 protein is CAMPTSGSPNEQFF. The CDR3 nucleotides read TGTGCCATGCCGACTAGCGGGAGTCCGAATGAGCAGTTCTTC.

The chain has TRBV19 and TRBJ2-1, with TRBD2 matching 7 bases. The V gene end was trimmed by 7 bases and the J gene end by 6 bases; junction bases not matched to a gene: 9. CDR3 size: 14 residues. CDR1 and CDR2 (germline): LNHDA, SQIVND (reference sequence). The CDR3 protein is CASTSVGGTNEQFF. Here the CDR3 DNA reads TGTGCCAGTACCTCGGTGGGGGGGACCAATGAGCAGTTCTTC.

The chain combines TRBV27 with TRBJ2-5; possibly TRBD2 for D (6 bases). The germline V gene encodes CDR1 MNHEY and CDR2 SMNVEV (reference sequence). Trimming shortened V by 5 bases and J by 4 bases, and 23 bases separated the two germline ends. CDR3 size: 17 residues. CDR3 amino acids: CASSPFTSSGVGETQYF. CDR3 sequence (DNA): TGTGCCAGCAGTCCCTTTACTAGCTCGGGAGTTGGAGAGACCCAGTACTTC.

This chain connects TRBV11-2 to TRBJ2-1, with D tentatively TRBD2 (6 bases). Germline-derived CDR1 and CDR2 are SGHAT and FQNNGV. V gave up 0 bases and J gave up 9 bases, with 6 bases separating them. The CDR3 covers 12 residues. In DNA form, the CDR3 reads TGTGCCAGCAGCTTAGAAGCGGGTGAGCAGTTCTTC. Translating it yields CASSLEAGEQFF. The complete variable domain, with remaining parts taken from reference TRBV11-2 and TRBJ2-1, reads EAGVAQSPRYKIIEKRQSVAFWCNPISGHATLYWYQQILGQGPKLLIQFQNNGVVDDSQLPKDRFSAERLKGVDSTLKIQPAKLEDSAVYLCASSLEAGEQFFGPGTRLTVL.

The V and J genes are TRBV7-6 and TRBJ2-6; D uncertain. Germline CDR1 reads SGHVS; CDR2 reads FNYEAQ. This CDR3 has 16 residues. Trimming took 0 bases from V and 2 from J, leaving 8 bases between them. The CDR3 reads CASSLALGTGANVLTF. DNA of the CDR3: TGTGCCAGCAGCTTAGCGTTAGGGACTGGGGCCAACGTCCTGACTTTC. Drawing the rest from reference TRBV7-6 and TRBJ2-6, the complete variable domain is GAGVSQSPRYKVTKRGQDVALRCDPISGHVSLYWYRQALGQGPEFLTYFNYEAQQDKSGLPNDRFSAERPEGSISTLTIQRTEQRDSAMYRCASSLALGTGANVLTFGAGSRLTVL.